This T cell receptor (beta chain) is drawn from a study of read filtering for tumor transcriptome and immune sequencing. This clonotype came up many times. This library used about 360 ng RNA and molecular barcoded adaptors spanning alpha/delta and beta/gamma chains. Via MiXCR, TCRdb re-called the reads, giving one row per CDR3 protein. The table has approximately 59,000 distinct CDR3 sequences, 9% to 15% seen once; the top ten hold around 16%. CDR3 length: 16 amino acids. Germline V gene data show CDR1 as SGHRS and CDR2 as YFSETQ. The ends were cut back, 0 bases at V and 4 bases at J, with 15 bases in the middle.

This chain links TRBV5-1 with TRBJ2-3, with a possible D match to TRBD1 (6 bases). Input material: a population of CD138-negative cells sorted from bone marrow. The clonotype comes from a donor at least 40 years old with multiple myeloma. CDR3 region: CASSLAGTTGPDTQYF. DNA for the CDR3: TGCGCCAGCAGCTTGGCCGGGACAACGGGGCCAGATACGCAGTATTTT.